These 3 T cell receptor beta chains were all obtained from the same sample, sequenced in a study of T cells after yellow fever vaccination. TCRdb processed the 5' RACE reads anew with MiXCR; each CDR3 protein has one entry. Here the sample spans 400,000 or so distinct CDR3 sequences, under 20% being singletons. The sample was PBMCs, taken before the yellow fever booster vaccination. The receptors derive from a young man who received the YFV17D yellow fever vaccine.

This clonotype was seen more than once but under ten times. The rearrangement uses TRBV5-4 and TRBJ1-3; possibly TRBD1 for D (5 bases). The CDR3 covers 15 residues. V shed 0 bases and J shed 4 bases, with 11 bases lying between them. The germline V gene has CDR1 SGHNT and CDR2 YYREEE (reference sequence). The CDR3 DNA sequence: TGTGCCAGCAGCTTGGGGGGGACTGGAGGAAACACCATATATTTT. Its protein is CASSLGGTGGNTIYF.

This clonotype appeared a few times. This chain uses TRBV6-1 with TRBJ1-2; D is unclear. V lost 2 bases and J lost 0, with 13 bases in between. This CDR3 has 16 amino acids. Germline CDR1 reads MNHNS; CDR2 reads SASEGT. CDR3 nucleotides: TGTGCCAGCAGTGAAATTGTCCTGTCCCCTAACTATGGCTACACCTTC. This codes for CASSEIVLSPNYGYTF.

This chain joins TRBV20-1 and TRBJ2-1; D is uncertain. The V end lost 5 bases, the J end lost 1 base, and 12 bases lay between the germline ends. There are 14 residues in the CDR3. Germline V gene data show CDR1 as DFQATT and CDR2 as SNEGSKA (reference sequence). CDR3: CSALTSSSYNEQFF. CDR3 sequence (DNA): TGCAGTGCTCTGACGTCGAGTTCCTACAATGAGCAGTTCTTC.